These 25 T cell receptor beta chains were all obtained from the same sample, sequenced in a study of OX40 agonist ivuxolimab in advanced cancers. Clones were read by immunoSEQ multiplex PCR, and TCRdb kept only the in-frame ones, dropping some. The data hold over 45,000 clones, with roughly 84% observed a single time. Sequenced material: CD4+ or CD8+ T cells sorted from blood, taken in a trial of the OX40 agonist ivuxolimab. These receptors were obtained from an adult with an advanced solid tumor such as melanoma, head and neck, liver or kidney cancer.

This clone was recorded once. The chain carries TRBV14 and TRBJ1-6; no clear D gene. The length of the CDR3 is 16 residues. Deletions cut 1 base from V and 6 bases from J, with 13 bases between. Germline CDR1 is SGHDN and CDR2 is FVKESK. The CDR3 DNA follows: TGTGCCAGCAGCCAAGTCCGGGCGACACCTAATTCACCCCTCCACTTT. It specifies CASSQVRATPNSPLHF.

V gene TRBV4-2 combines with J gene TRBJ1-3; no clear D gene. Germline V lookup: CDR1 LGHNA, CDR2 YNFKEQ. Deletions cut 1 base from V and 0 bases from J, with 10 bases between. The CDR3 is 16 residues long. CDR3 residues: CASSQVMLASGNTIYF. The CDR3 DNA follows: TGTGCCAGCAGCCAAGTGATGTTGGCCTCTGGAAACACCATATATTTT.

This sequence joins TRBV18 and TRBJ1-1; D is uncertain. The germline gives CDR1 KGHSH, CDR2 LQKENI. Deletions cut 4 bases from V and 1 base from J, with 7 bases between. The length of the CDR3 is 13 residues. This chain's CDR3 is CASSRSGNTEAFF. In DNA form, the CDR3 reads TGTGCCAGCTCACGATCCGGGAACACTGAAGCTTTCTTT.

The chain has TRBV7-9 and TRBJ1-2; D unresolved. The ends were cut back, 1 base at V and 8 bases at J, with 2 bases in the middle. This CDR3 has 10 residues. The germline gives CDR1 SEHNR, CDR2 FQNEAQ (reference sequence). The DNA for the CDR3 is TGTGCCAGCAGCTTAGAAGGCTACACCTTC. Translated, it gives CASSLEGYTF.

This clone was picked up one time. The CDR3 region has the DNA TGTGCCAGCAGCACTCAGACCTACGAGCAGTACTTC. Protein sequence: CASSTQTYEQYF. This chain uses TRBV5-6 with TRBJ2-7; D remains ambiguous. Germline loops: CDR1 SGHDT, CDR2 YYEEEE. The CDR3 runs to 12 residues. Trimming cost V 4 bases and J 2 bases, with 7 bases left between them.

The chain is built from TRBV6-5 and TRBJ1-2, with a possible D match to TRBD1 (5 bases). Per germline, CDR1 MNHEY and CDR2 SVGAGI. The ends were cut back, 0 bases at V and 8 bases at J, with 13 bases in the middle. The CDR3 is 14 amino acids. DNA of the CDR3: TGTGCCAGCAGTTACTCGGGGCTTGGAAAGGGCTACACCTTC. The encoded protein is CASSYSGLGKGYTF.

The chain recombines TRBV7-3 with TRBJ2-5; D is unresolved. The end of the DNA is better explained by TRBJ2-7, so the J call may be wrong. CDR3 length equals 13 residues. CDR1 and CDR2 from the germline V gene are SGHTA and FQGTGA. The CDR3 DNA reads TGTGCCAGCAGCCCCCGCCCCGGCAACGAGCAGTACTTC. Protein sequence: CASSPRPGNEQYF.

The chain combines TRBV6-5 with TRBJ2-6, with D perhaps given as TRBD1 or TRBD2 (5 bases each). Trimming removed 7 bases at V and 1 base at J, with 11 bases between. Germline values: CDR1 MNHEY, CDR2 SVGAGI. The CDR3 spans 15 residues. This CDR3 reads CASTARGSGANVLTF. CDR3 nucleotide sequence: TGTGCCAGCACAGCGAGGGGATCTGGGGCCAACGTCCTGACTTTC.

The V call is TRBV18, the J call TRBJ2-1; TRBD1 aligns across 7 bases. This CDR3 is 15 amino acids long. V was clipped by 1 base and J by 0 bases; unmatched bases: 0. Germline V gene lookup returns CDR1 KGHSH and CDR2 LQKENI. The CDR3 sequence is CASSPRTGSYNEQFF. The CDR3 DNA sequence: TGTGCCAGCTCACCACGGACAGGCTCCTACAATGAGCAGTTCTTC.

V usage is TRBV5-6 and J usage is TRBJ2-4; TRBD2 is a possible D gene (5 bases). The CDR3 is 17 residues long. CDR1 and CDR2 (germline): SGHDT, YYEEEE. The V gene lost 7 bases and the J gene lost 0 bases, with 20 bases spanning the gap. The CDR3 protein is CASGMRAVNLAKNIQYF. DNA for the CDR3: TGTGCCAGCGGGATGAGGGCTGTGAACCTAGCCAAAAACATTCAGTACTTC. The variable domain in full, completed from reference TRBV5-6 and TRBJ2-4, reads DAGVTQSPTHLIKTRGQQVTLRCSPKSGHDTVSWYQQALGQGPQFIFQYYEEEERQRGNFPDRFSGHQFPNYSSELNVNALLLGDSALYLCASGMRAVNLAKNIQYFGAGTRLSVL.

V is TRBV19 and J is TRBJ1-2; weak D call: TRBD1 (6 bases). The length of the CDR3 is 13 residues. V shed 0 bases and J shed 5 bases, with 7 bases lying between them. CDR1 LNHDA and CDR2 SQIVND come from the germline V gene (reference sequence). The CDR3 nucleotides are TGTGCCAGTAGTATAGATGGACAGTATGGCTACACCTTC. It codes for CASSIDGQYGYTF.

For the CDR3, the DNA is TGTGCCAGCAGCTCAGCGGAGGGGAACACTGAAGCTTTCTTT. Its protein is CASSSAEGNTEAFF. The V gene is TRBV5-4, the J gene TRBJ1-1; unclear D gene. Trimming took 3 bases from V and 1 from J, leaving 10 bases between them. CDR3 length equals 14 residues. Germline CDR1 SGHNT, CDR2 YYREEE (reference sequence).

The chain has TRBV5-6 and TRBJ1-2; D unclear. The V end was cut by 2 bases, the J end by 4 bases, with 15 bases between. Germline CDR1 is SGHDT and CDR2 is YYEEEE. There are 15 residues in the CDR3. CDR3 sequence: CASSLTRQDSYGYTF. As DNA, the CDR3 is TGTGCCAGCAGCTTAACGCGCCAGGATTCCTATGGCTACACCTTC.

The J gene is TRBJ1-3, the V gene TRBV6-1; D is unresolved. This CDR3 comprises 15 residues. V was pared by 6 bases and J by 0 bases, with 12 bases between. Germline lookup yields CDR1 MNHNS and CDR2 SASEGT. The CDR3 here is CASRGGLSSGNTIYF. The CDR3 nucleotides are TGTGCCAGCAGGGGTGGACTCAGCTCTGGAAACACCATATATTTT.

The chain joins TRBV6-1 to TRBJ1-4; 11 nucleotides agree with TRBD1. In germline, CDR1 is MNHNS, CDR2 SASEGT. This CDR3 has 17 amino acids. With 4 bases clipped from V and 5 bases from J, the junction kept 9 bases outside the gene matches. The CDR3 DNA sequence: TGTGCCAGCAGTGGTGCGGGACAGGGGGGGCGAAATGAAAAACTGTTTTTT. This translates into CASSGAGQGGRNEKLFF.

The DNA of the CDR3 is TGCGCCAGCAGCCAAGGAGGATTTGGCAGGGACGGCTACACCTTC. This sequence encodes CASSQGGFGRDGYTF. J is TRBJ1-2 and V is TRBV4-1; tentatively, D is TRBD1 (5 bases). V gave up 1 base and J gave up 8 bases, with 17 bases separating them. This CDR3 is 15 amino acids long. CDR1 is MGHRA, CDR2 YSYEKL, per germline.

This sequence joins TRBV7-8 and TRBJ1-1; perhaps TRBD1 as D (5 bases). The CDR3 is 16 residues long. Trimming pared 3 bases from V and 0 bases from J, leaving 14 bases between. From germline, CDR1 is SGHVS and CDR2 FQNEAQ. DNA for the CDR3: TGTGCCAGCAGCTTGGAGGGGCAATCCATGAACACTGAAGCTTTCTTT. Its translation: CASSLEGQSMNTEAFF.

This clone was counted once. This chain links TRBV6-5 with TRBJ1-6; possible D gene TRBD1, 5 bases. The CDR3 runs to 15 residues. Germline CDR1 reads MNHEY; CDR2 reads SVGAGI. V was shortened by 5 bases and J by 0 bases, with 8 bases between the two germline ends. The CDR3 DNA reads TGTGCCAGCAGTGCCGACAGCTCCTATAATTCACCCCTCCACTTT. It is translated as CASSADSSYNSPLHF.

The chain recombines TRBV7-9 with TRBJ2-1; the D gene is possibly TRBD2 (6 bases). This CDR3 has 17 residues. The V gene lost 1 base and the J gene lost 8 bases, with 21 bases spanning the gap. CDR1 SEHNR and CDR2 FQNEAQ come from the germline V gene (reference sequence). CDR3 nucleotide sequence: TGTGCCAGCAGCTTAGGGTTCGCGGGGCCCCGGGGCGATGAGCAGTTCTTC. Translating it yields CASSLGFAGPRGDEQFF.

The genes are TRBV21-1 and TRBJ2-7; the listed D gene, TRBD2, was not tested against the DNA. TRBV21-1 has pseudogene status. The CDR3 length is 16 residues. The CDR3 DNA follows: TGTGCCAGCAGAGGTCGTGACTCGGGTAATTCCTACGAGCAGTACTTC. Its translation: CASRGRDSGNSYEQYF.

The chain carries TRBV30 and TRBJ1-2; 11 bases are a match to TRBD1. Per the germline V gene, CDR1 is GTSNPN and CDR2 is SVGIG (reference sequence). The V gene end was trimmed by 3 bases and the J gene end by 3 bases; junction bases not matched to a gene: 6. The CDR3 length is 15 residues. CDR3 in amino acids: CAWRRTGGAHYGYTF. The DNA of the CDR3 is TGTGCCTGGAGAAGGACAGGGGGCGCGCACTATGGCTACACCTTC.

About this clone itself: One end of the junction is discordant with germline, which a read error may explain. The chain couples TRBV5-1 to TRBJ2-7; TRBD1 is a possible D gene (6 bases). The CDR3 sequence is 15 residues long. Germline CDR1 is SGHRS and CDR2 is YFSETQ. The CDR3 nucleotides are TGTGCCAGCAGCGAAAAAGACAGGAGAAACTACGAGCAGTACTTC. It encodes CASSEKDRRNYEQYF.

The chain employs TRBV5-1 and TRBJ2-1, with D perhaps matching TRBD1 or TRBD2 (5 bases each). The CDR3 contains 13 residues. CDR1 and CDR2 (germline): SGHRS, YFSETQ. V was cut by 6 bases and J by 7 bases, with 14 bases left in between. The CDR3 nucleotides are TGCGCCAGCACCTCGTGGGGGTCAAATGAGCAGTTCTTC. Its protein product is CASTSWGSNEQFF.

The gene calls are TRBV14 and TRBJ1-6, with D possibly TRBD1 on 5 matching bases. This CDR3 has 14 amino acids. The V end lost 2 bases, the J end lost 10 bases, and 12 bases lay between the germline ends. Germline CDR1 reads SGHDN; CDR2 reads FVKESK. CDR3 coding DNA: TGTGCCAGCAGCCAACTTGGGGGAGTGTCACCCCTCCACTTT. Protein product: CASSQLGGVSPLHF.

The count of this clone is one. The chain carries TRBV18 and TRBJ1-6; 9 bases line up with TRBD1. V shed 1 base and J 7 bases; nucleotides not matched to a gene: 8. CDR1 and CDR2 from the germline V gene are KGHSH and LQKENI. This CDR3 is 17 amino acids long. The CDR3 DNA reads as TGTGCCAGCTCACCACGTCTCGAAGGACAGGGGAATTCACCCCTCCACTTT. Translation: CASSPRLEGQGNSPLHF.